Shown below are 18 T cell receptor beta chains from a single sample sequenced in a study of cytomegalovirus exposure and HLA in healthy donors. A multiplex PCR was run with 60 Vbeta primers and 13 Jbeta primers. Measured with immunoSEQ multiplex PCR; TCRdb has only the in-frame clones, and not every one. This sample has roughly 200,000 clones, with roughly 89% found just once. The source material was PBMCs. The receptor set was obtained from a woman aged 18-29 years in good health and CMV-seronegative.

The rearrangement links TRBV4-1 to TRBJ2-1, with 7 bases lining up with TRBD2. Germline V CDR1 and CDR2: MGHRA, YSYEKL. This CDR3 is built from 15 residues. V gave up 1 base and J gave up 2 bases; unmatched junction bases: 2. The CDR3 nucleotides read TGCGCCAGCAGCCAAGCGCTAGCGGCCTACAATGAGCAGTTCTTC. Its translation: CASSQALAAYNEQFF.

The CDR3 reads CASSVPGQGYEQFF. The CDR3, as DNA: TGCGCCAGCAGCGTCCCGGGACAGGGGTATGAGCAGTTCTTC. This sequence joins TRBV10-2 and TRBJ2-1; 10 bases align to TRBD1. This CDR3 has 14 residues. With V trimmed by 6 bases and J by 8 bases, 7 bases remained unmatched. Germline V gives CDR1 WSHSY, CDR2 SAAADI.

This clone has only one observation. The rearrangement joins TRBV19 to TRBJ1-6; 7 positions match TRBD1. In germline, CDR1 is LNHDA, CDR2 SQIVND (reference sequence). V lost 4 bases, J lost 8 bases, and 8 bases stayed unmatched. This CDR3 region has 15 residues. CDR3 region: CASSTTGRSDSPLHF. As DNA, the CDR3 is TGTGCCAGTAGTACGACAGGGAGGAGTGATTCACCCCTCCACTTT. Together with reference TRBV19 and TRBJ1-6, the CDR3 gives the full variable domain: DGGITQSPKYLFRKEGQNVTLSCEQNLNHDAMYWYRQDPGQGLRLIYYSQIVNDFQKGDIAEGYSVSREKKESFPLTVTSAQKNPTAFYLCASSTTGRSDSPLHFGNGTRLTVT.

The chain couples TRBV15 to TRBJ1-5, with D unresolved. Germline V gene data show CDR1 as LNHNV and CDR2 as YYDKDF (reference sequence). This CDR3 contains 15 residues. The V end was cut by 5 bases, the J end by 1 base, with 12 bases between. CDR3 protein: CATSRSSLSNQPQHF. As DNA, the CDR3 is TGTGCCACCAGCCGATCAAGCTTAAGCAATCAGCCCCAGCATTTT.

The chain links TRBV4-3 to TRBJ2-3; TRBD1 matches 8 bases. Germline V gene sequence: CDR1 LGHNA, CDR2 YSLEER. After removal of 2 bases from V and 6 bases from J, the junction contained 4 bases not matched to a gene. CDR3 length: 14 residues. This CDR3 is CASSQQGAGDTQYF. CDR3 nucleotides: TGCGCCAGCAGCCAACAGGGGGCCGGGGATACGCAGTATTTT.

CDR3 in amino acids: CSAADRGYTDTQYF. The CDR3 coding sequence is TGCAGCGCTGCGGACAGGGGGTACACAGATACGCAGTATTTT. This chain joins TRBV29-1 and TRBJ2-3; 10 nucleotides align to TRBD1. Losses at the gene ends were 7 bases for V and 2 bases for J; bases not matched to a gene: 6. The germline gives CDR1 SQVTM, CDR2 ANQGSEA. This CDR3 contains 14 residues.

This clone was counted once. DNA of the CDR3: TGTGCCTGGAGTACCGGACAGGCGTATGAAGCTTTCTTT. This sequence encodes CAWSTGQAYEAFF. The chain links TRBV30 to TRBJ1-1, with 7 bases that match TRBD1. Per germline, CDR1 GTSNPN and CDR2 SVGIG (reference sequence). The CDR3 extends over 13 amino acids. The V and J ends lost 2 bases and 7 bases, in that order; junction bases with no gene match: 7.

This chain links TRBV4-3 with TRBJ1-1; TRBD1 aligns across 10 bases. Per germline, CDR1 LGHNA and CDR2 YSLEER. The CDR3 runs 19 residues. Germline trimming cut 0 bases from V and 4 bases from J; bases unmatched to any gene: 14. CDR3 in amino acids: CASSQDRQGALVSSTEAFF. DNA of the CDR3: TGCGCCAGCAGCCAAGATCGACAGGGGGCGTTGGTTTCTTCCACTGAAGCTTTCTTT.

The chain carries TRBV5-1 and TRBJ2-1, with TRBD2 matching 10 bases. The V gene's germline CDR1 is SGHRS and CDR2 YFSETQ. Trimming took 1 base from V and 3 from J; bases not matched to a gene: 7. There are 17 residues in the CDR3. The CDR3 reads CASSLQLSSGSYNEQFF. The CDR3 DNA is TGCGCCAGCAGCTTGCAGTTGTCTAGCGGGAGCTACAATGAGCAGTTCTTC.

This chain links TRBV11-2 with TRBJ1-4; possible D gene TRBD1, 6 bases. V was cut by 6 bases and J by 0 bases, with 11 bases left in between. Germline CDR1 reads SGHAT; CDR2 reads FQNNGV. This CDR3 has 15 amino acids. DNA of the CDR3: TGTGCCAGCAGACGACGGACAGCAACTAATGAAAAACTGTTTTTT. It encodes CASRRRTATNEKLFF. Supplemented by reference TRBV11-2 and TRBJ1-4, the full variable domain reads EAGVAQSPRYKIIEKRQSVAFWCNPISGHATLYWYQQILGQGPKLLIQFQNNGVVDDSQLPKDRFSAERLKGVDSTLKIQPAKLEDSAVYLCASRRRTATNEKLFFGSGTQLSVL.

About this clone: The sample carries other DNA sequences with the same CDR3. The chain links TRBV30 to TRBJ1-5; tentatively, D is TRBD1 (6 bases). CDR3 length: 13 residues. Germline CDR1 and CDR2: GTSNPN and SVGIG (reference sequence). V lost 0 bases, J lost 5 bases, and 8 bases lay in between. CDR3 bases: TGTGCCTGGAGTGTAGGGGGAGATCAGCCCCAGCATTTT. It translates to CAWSVGGDQPQHF.

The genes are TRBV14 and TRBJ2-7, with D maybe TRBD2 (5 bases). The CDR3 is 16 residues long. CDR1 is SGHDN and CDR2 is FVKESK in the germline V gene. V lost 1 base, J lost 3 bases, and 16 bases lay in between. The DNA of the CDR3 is TGTGCCAGCAGCCAAGGTTCTCCCCCTAGCTACTACGAGCAGTACTTC. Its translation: CASSQGSPPSYYEQYF.

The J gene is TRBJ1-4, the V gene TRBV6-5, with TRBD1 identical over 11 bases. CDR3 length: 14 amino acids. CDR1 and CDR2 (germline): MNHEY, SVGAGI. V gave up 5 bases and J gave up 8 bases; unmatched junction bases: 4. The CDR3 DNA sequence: TGTGCCAGCAGTCGGGACAGGGGGAGGGAAAAACTGTTTTTT. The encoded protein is CASSRDRGREKLFF.

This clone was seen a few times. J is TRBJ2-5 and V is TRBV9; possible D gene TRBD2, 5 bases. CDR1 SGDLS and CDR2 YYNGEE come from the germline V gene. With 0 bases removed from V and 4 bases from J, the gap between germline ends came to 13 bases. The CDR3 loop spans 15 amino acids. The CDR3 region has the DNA TGTGCCAGCAGCGTAGCTTTAGGGAGCGGAGAGACCCAGTACTTC. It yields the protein CASSVALGSGETQYF.

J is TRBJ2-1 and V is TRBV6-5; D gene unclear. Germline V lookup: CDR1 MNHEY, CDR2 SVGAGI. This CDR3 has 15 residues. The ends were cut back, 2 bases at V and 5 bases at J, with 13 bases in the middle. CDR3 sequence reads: CASSYQVVNHNEQFF. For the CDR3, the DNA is TGTGCCAGCAGTTACCAGGTCGTGAATCACAATGAGCAGTTCTTC.

For the CDR3, the DNA is TGCGCCAGCAGCCAAGGGGGCGGCATGTTGAATGAGCAGTTCTTC. Residues: CASSQGGGMLNEQFF. The chain uses TRBV4-3 and TRBJ2-1, with a possible D match to TRBD1 (5 bases). V gave up 1 base and J gave up 7 bases, with 14 bases separating them. This CDR3 region has 15 residues. Germline CDR1 reads LGHNA; CDR2 reads YSLEER.

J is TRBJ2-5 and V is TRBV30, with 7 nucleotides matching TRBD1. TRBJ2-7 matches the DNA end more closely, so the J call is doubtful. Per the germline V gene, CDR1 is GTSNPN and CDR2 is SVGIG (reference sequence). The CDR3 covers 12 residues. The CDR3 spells CAWSPTGSEQYF. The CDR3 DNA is TGTGCCTGGAGCCCGACAGGGAGCGAGCAGTACTTC.

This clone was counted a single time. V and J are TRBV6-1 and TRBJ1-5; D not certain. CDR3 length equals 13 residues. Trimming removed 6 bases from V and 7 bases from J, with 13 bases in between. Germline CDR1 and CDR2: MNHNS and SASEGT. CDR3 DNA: TGTGCCAGCAGCTTCGCTCAGTTGCAGCCCCAGCATTTT. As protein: CASSFAQLQPQHF.